This T cell receptor (beta chain) appears in the sequencing data of a study of radiation and T cells in renal cell carcinoma. Study-wide background: Nephrectomy followed 15 Gy stereotactic body radiation by 4 weeks. Study observations and caveats: Top tumor clonotypes rose in blood 2 weeks post-radiation, then contracted.

Time point given: baseline pretreatment blood. Treatment in this sample: 15 Gy SBRT to primary tumor, nephrectomy 4 weeks later. Radiation-treated patients gave blood at baseline, week 2 and week 4. The tumor was a clear cell renal cell carcinoma. CDR3 length equals 15 residues. Germline CDR1 is SEHNR and CDR2 is FQNEAQ (reference sequence). Trimming pared 1 base from V and 9 bases from J, leaving 16 bases between. Assay: immunoSEQ multiplex PCR; the TCRdb copy retains only in-frame clones and omits some. Here the sample spans 85,000 to 100,000 clones, 75% to 90% being singletons. As to this clone: The antigen is undetermined.

This chain uses TRBV7-9 with TRBJ2-1; D uncertain. The receptor was isolated from a man aged 50 to 59 with renal cell carcinoma. Source: blood, taken from a patient whose treatment included radiotherapy and nephrectomy. This CDR3 is CASSLVPTQVGEQFF. For the CDR3, the DNA is TGTGCCAGCAGCTTAGTCCCTACCCAGGTGGGTGAGCAGTTCTTC. The full variable domain, rest sourced from reference TRBV7-9 and TRBJ2-1, is DTGVSQNPRHKITKRGQNVTFRCDPISEHNRLYWYRQTLGQGPEFLTYFQNEAQLEKSRLLSDRFSAERPKGSFSTLEIQRTEQGDSAMYLCASSLVPTQVGEQFFGPGTRLTVL.